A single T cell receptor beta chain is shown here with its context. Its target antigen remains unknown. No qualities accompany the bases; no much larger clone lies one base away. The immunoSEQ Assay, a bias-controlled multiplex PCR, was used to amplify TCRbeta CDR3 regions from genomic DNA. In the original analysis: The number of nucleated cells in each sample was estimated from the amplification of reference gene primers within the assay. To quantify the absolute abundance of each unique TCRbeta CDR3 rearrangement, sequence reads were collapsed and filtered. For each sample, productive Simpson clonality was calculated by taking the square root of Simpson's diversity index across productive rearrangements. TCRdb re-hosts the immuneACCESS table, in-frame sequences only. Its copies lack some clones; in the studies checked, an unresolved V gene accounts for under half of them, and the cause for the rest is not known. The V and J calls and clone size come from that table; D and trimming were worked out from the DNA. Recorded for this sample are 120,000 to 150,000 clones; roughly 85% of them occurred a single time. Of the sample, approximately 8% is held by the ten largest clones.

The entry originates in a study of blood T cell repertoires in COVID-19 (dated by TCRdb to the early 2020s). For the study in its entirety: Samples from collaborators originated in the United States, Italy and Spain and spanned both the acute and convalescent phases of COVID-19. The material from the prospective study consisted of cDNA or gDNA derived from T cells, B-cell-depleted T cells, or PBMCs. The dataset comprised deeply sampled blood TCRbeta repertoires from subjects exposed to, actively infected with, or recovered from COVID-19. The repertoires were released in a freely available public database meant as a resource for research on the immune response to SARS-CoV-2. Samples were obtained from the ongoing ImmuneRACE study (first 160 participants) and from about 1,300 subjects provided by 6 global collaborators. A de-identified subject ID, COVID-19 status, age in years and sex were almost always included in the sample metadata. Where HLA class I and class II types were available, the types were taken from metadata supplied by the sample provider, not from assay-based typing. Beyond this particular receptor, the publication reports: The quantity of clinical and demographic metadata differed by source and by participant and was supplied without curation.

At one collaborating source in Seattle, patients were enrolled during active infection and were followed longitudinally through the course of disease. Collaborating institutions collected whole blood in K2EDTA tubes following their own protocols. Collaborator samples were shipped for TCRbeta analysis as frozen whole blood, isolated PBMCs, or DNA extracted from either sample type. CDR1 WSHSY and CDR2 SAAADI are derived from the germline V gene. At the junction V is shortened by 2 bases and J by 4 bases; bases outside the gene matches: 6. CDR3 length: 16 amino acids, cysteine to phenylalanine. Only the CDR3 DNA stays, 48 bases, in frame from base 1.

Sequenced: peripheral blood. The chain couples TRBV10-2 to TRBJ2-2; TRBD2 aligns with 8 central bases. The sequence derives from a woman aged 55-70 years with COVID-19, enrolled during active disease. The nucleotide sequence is TGCGCCAGCAGTGAGGTGATAGCGGGGTTCACCGGGGAGCTGTTTTTT. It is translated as CASSEVIAGFTGELFF.